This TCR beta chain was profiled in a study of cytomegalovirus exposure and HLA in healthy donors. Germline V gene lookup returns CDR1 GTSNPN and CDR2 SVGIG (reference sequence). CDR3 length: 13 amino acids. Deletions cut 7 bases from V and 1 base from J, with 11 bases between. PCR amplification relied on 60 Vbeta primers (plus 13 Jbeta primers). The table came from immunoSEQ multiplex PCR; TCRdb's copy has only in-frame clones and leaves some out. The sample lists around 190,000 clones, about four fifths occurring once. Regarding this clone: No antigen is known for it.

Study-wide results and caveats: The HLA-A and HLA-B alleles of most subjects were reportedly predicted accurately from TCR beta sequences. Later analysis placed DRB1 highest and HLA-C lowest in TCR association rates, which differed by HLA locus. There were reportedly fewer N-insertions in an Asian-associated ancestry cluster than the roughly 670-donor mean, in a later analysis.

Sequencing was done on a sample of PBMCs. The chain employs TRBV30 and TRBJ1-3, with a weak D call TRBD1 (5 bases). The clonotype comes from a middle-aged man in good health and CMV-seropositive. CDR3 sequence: CAYDSLSGNTIYF. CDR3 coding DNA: TGTGCCTATGACAGCTTGTCTGGAAACACCATATATTTT.